These 19 T cell receptor beta chains came from one sample sequenced in a study of T cells in Graves' hyperthyroidism and ophthalmopathy. From RNA transcripts, TCR beta CDR3 regions were amplified. With the HTBI primer set, the TCR CDR3 went through a first round of RT-PCR. TCRdb ran MiXCR on the multiplex PCR reads and lists one entry per CDR3 protein. The profile shows roughly 840,000 distinct CDR3 sequences, around 39% of them singletons. Sequencing was performed on blood. These TCRs come from a man aged 18 to 30 with Graves' hyperthyroidism.

The chain joins TRBV10-3 to TRBJ2-7; D gene ambiguous. Deletions cut 2 bases from V and 0 bases from J, with 8 bases between. Germline V gene sequence: CDR1 ENHRY, CDR2 SYGVKD. There are 14 residues in the CDR3. The CDR3 coding sequence is TGTGCCATCAGTGAGGGGCCGAGCTCCTACGAGCAGTACTTC. This translates into CAISEGPSSYEQYF.

This clonotype was seen many times. CDR3 protein: CSVKGSSYEQYF. CDR3 nucleotides: TGCAGCGTAAAGGGCAGCTCCTACGAGCAGTACTTC. The chain is built from TRBV29-1 and TRBJ2-7; no reliable D call. Per the germline V gene, CDR1 is SQVTM and CDR2 is ANQGSEA. Trimming left V 6 bases short and J 0 bases short, with 9 bases between. The CDR3 runs 12 residues.

This clonotype turned up a few times. The chain links TRBV7-2 to TRBJ1-1; D gene unclear. The CDR3 contains 13 residues. Germline CDR1 reads SGHTA; CDR2 reads FQGNSA. V dropped 1 base and J dropped 7 bases, with 10 bases sitting between them. The DNA for the CDR3 is TGTGCCAGCAGCTTAGGGCATCCCCTTGAAGCTTTCTTT. Translating gives CASSLGHPLEAFF.

This clonotype has more than one count but fewer than ten. The V call is TRBV13, the J call TRBJ2-7, with D tentatively TRBD1 or TRBD2 (6 bases each). Germline-derived CDR1 and CDR2 are PRHDT and FYEKMQ (reference sequence). Trimming shortened V by 1 base and J by 4 bases, and 14 bases separated the two germline ends. This CDR3 region has 15 residues. CDR3 bases: TGTGCCAGCAGCTTAGAGGGGGGCTTCAATTACGAGCAGTACTTC. Protein product: CASSLEGGFNYEQYF.

V is TRBV29-1 and J is TRBJ2-1; D gene ambiguous. The CDR3 length is 13 residues. The V and J ends lost 2 bases and 7 bases respectively, with 12 bases between them. CDR1 is SQVTM, CDR2 ANQGSEA, per germline. The DNA of the CDR3 is TGCAGCGTTGAATTCCGCAGCGTAAATGAGCAGTTCTTC. Translating gives CSVEFRSVNEQFF.

This clonotype was recorded a few times. The J gene is TRBJ1-2, the V gene TRBV6-5; 9 bases align to TRBD1. This CDR3 is built from 15 residues. Germline V CDR1 and CDR2: MNHEY, SVGAGI. V was pared by 1 base and J by 2 bases, with 2 bases of the junction left unmatched. The DNA of the CDR3 is TGTGCCAGCAGTTACTGGGACAGGGAGAACTATGGCTACACCTTC. It specifies CASSYWDRENYGYTF.

The chain combines TRBV4-1 with TRBJ2-5; D assignment may be TRBD1 or TRBD2 (6 bases each). In germline, CDR1 is MGHRA, CDR2 YSYEKL. Trimming shortened V by 3 bases and J by 5 bases, and 19 bases separated the two germline ends. This CDR3 spans 16 amino acids. This CDR3 is CASSQYEGGLLETQYF. Written as DNA, the CDR3 is TGCGCCAGCAGCCAGTATGAGGGGGGCCTTTTGGAGACCCAGTACTTC.

A note on this clonotype: At one of its ends the junction is not consistent with the germline gene, which may arise from a read error. This chain connects TRBV7-9 to TRBJ2-7, with a tentative D call TRBD1 (5 bases). CDR1 and CDR2 from the germline V gene are SEHNR and FQNEAQ (reference sequence). The CDR3 length is 14 residues. The CDR3, as DNA: TGTGCCAGCAGTTTAGATCCAGGGAACCACGAGCAGTACTTC. It specifies CASSLDPGNHEQYF. The variable domain in full, with the rest retrieved from reference TRBV7-9 and TRBJ2-7, is DTGVSQNPRHKITKRGQNVTFRCDPISEHNRLYWYRQTLGQGPEFLTYFQNEAQLEKSRLLSDRFSAERPKGSFSTLEIQRTEQGDSAMYLCASSLDPGNHEQYFGPGTRLTVT.

The chain employs TRBV27 and TRBJ2-5; 14 bases are shared with TRBD2. V shed 5 bases and J 4 bases; nucleotides not matched to a gene: 6. Germline V gene sequence: CDR1 MNHEY, CDR2 SMNVEV (reference sequence). The CDR3 sequence is 16 residues long. The CDR3, as DNA: TGTGCCAGCAGTCTGGGGACTAGCGGGAGACGAGAGACCCAGTACTTC. Residues: CASSLGTSGRRETQYF.

The genes are TRBV10-3 and TRBJ1-2, with no clear D. There are 12 residues in the CDR3. Germline CDR1 is ENHRY and CDR2 is SYGVKD. V shed 4 bases and J shed 8 bases, with 11 bases lying between them. CDR3: CAISGREAGYTF. For the CDR3, the DNA is TGTGCCATCAGTGGACGGGAGGCCGGCTACACCTTC.

The V and J genes are TRBV7-9 and TRBJ2-6, with 10 bases that match TRBD2. From germline, CDR1 is SEHNR and CDR2 FQNEAQ (reference sequence). With 5 bases clipped from V and 2 bases from J, the junction kept 15 bases outside the gene matches. The CDR3 totals 20 residues. This CDR3 reads CASSLGRASGSGPGANVLTF. The CDR3 DNA follows: TGTGCCAGCAGCCTAGGACGGGCTAGCGGGAGCGGGCCTGGGGCCAACGTCCTGACTTTC. The entire variable domain, with the rest obtained from reference TRBV7-9 and TRBJ2-6, is as follows: DTGVSQNPRHKITKRGQNVTFRCDPISEHNRLYWYRQTLGQGPEFLTYFQNEAQLEKSRLLSDRFSAERPKGSFSTLEIQRTEQGDSAMYLCASSLGRASGSGPGANVLTFGAGSRLTVL.

The V call is TRBV12-3 or TRBV12-4, the J call TRBJ1-2, with 7 bases that match TRBD1. After removal of 7 bases from V and 8 bases from J, the junction contained 7 bases not matched to a gene. The CDR3 runs to 12 residues. CDR3: CASTGQAGGYTF. The CDR3 bases are TGTGCCAGCACCGGACAGGCGGGAGGCTACACCTTC.

V is TRBV27 and J is TRBJ1-1; 10 nucleotides agree with TRBD1. The CDR3 spans 14 residues. Germline values: CDR1 MNHEY, CDR2 SMNVEV (reference sequence). Trimming took 4 bases from V and 11 from J; bases not matched to a gene: 10. In DNA, the CDR3 is TGTGCCAGCAGTTCCGAGGGACAGGGGCGGGGGGCTTTCTTT. It encodes CASSSEGQGRGAFF.

A word on this clonotype: No conserved phenylalanine or tryptophan ends this CDR3, so it is likely a read error. The limits of the CDR3 on the DNA are not certain, so only TCRdb's listed CDR3 is given. The rearrangement joins TRBV7-4 to TRBJ1-6. The CDR3 is 10 amino acids in total, end residues counted. The V gene's germline CDR1 is SGHVT and CDR2 SQSDAQ. This chain's CDR3 is CASSSTQASE.

A few counts support this clonotype. The J gene is TRBJ1-4, the V gene TRBV14; D perhaps matches TRBD1 (5 bases). Germline V gene sequence: CDR1 SGHDN, CDR2 FVKESK. The CDR3 consists of 14 residues. Trimming removed 8 bases at V and 6 bases at J, with 16 bases between. The CDR3 here is CASSPQGTHEKLFF. The CDR3, as DNA: TGTGCCAGCTCACCCCAGGGAACCCATGAAAAACTGTTTTTT.

The chain carries TRBV12-3 or TRBV12-4 and TRBJ1-4; no clear D gene. V was pared by 9 bases and J by 4 bases, with 15 bases between. This CDR3 is built from 14 residues. CDR3 amino acids: CASQIGGFNEKLFF. DNA for the CDR3: TGTGCCAGTCAAATAGGCGGATTTAATGAAAAACTGTTTTTT.

The table lists this clonotype with many counts. J is TRBJ1-2 and V is TRBV2; no clear D gene. Germline assignment: CDR1 SNHLY and CDR2 FYNNEI. The germline V and J ends were trimmed by 6 bases and 3 bases, with 8 bases remaining between them. The CDR3 extends over 12 amino acids. CDR3 bases: TGTGCCAGCAGCCCGATGGACTATGGCTACACCTTC. Translating gives CASSPMDYGYTF.

This clonotype occurred once. Just one base apart from a much larger clone, this may be a read error. This chain links TRBV7-9 with TRBJ1-5; D might be TRBD1 (5 bases). This CDR3 has 15 amino acids. Trimming stripped 5 bases from V and 9 bases from J, with 20 bases between. CDR1 SEHNR and CDR2 FQNEAQ come from the germline V gene (reference sequence). The CDR3 DNA reads as TGTGCCAGCAGCCCGACAGTCGGCAGCGGTCGGCCCCAGCATTTT. It yields the protein CASSPTVGSGRPQHF.

This clonotype was observed once. This rearrangement joins TRBV7-9 to TRBJ1-1; TRBD1 aligns across 7 bases. Germline V gives CDR1 SEHNR, CDR2 FQNEAQ (reference sequence). Trimming removed 7 bases from V and 0 bases from J; junction bases left unmatched: 11. The CDR3 sequence is 16 residues long. CDR3 sequence reads: CASNNLPGTVNTEAFF. The DNA of the CDR3 is TGTGCCAGCAACAACCTCCCCGGGACAGTGAACACTGAAGCTTTCTTT.